This T cell receptor beta chain was captured by sequencing in a study of vaccination effects on CD4 cells after COVID-19. Study as a whole: Samples were given by two convalescent patients 16 days and one week before vaccination. Whole-study results and caveats: In convalescent patients, vaccine-induced clones largely differed from infection-induced clones.

Before sequencing, viral peptide pools were used by the ViraFEST assay to expand antigen-specific CD4+ T cells. Once cultured for approximately eleven days, the cells underwent separation to obtain CD4+ T cells. PCR confirmed that the person was infected with SARS-CoV-2 between March and December 2020. The researchers cultured around 2 million PBMC per well with 9.5 to 10 IU/ml IL-2 and 8 to 10 ug/ml peptides. Germline CDR1 is SGHRS and CDR2 is YFSETQ. This CDR3 is 14 amino acids long. The germline V and J ends were trimmed by 0 bases and 3 bases, with 8 bases remaining between them. On this clone itself: Its antigen is undetermined.

The table came from immunoSEQ multiplex PCR; TCRdb's copy has only in-frame clones and leaves some out. This sample has 25,000 to 35,000 clones, with 72% found just once. Specimen: CD4+ T cells from PBMCs cultured with a peptide pool, collected before COVID-19 vaccination. This chain joins TRBV5-1 and TRBJ2-3; perhaps TRBD2 as D (5 bases). The TCR originated in a human donor who had a prior SARS-CoV-2 infection. CDR3 amino acids: CASSLVSGTDTQYF. The CDR3 DNA is TGCGCCAGCAGCTTGGTTTCGGGGACAGATACGCAGTATTTT.